A selection of T cell receptor beta chains follows, all from one sample in a study of PD-1 blockade in mismatch repair-deficient tumors. Produced via immunoSEQ multiplex PCR; TCRdb's table is partial and in-frame only. Among about 84,000 clones listed, 81% were seen once. The sequencing used peripheral blood, collected 12 weeks after starting pembrolizumab. All receptors derive from an adult with mismatch repair-deficient cancer. CDR3s include the opening cysteine and the closing phenylalanine or tryptophan. The order of the fields is V gene, CDR3 length, CDR3 protein.

V gene: TRBV6-1
CDR3 length: 15
CDR3 protein: CASQGLYEGNQPQHF

V gene: TRBV6-1
CDR3 length: 12
CDR3 protein: CASSEHGGEQYF

V gene: TRBV6-1
CDR3 length: 14
CDR3 protein: CASSDGTGGNEQFF

V gene: TRBV19
CDR3 length: 12
CDR3 protein: CASSAEMAGYTF

V gene: TRBV5-1
CDR3 length: 16
CDR3 protein: CASSLMLAGVSDTQYF

V gene: TRBV10-3
CDR3 length: 12
CDR3 protein: CATRLAGDEQFF

V gene: TRBV6-1
CDR3 length: 14
CDR3 protein: CASSQTGGSPEAFF

V gene: TRBV7-6
CDR3 length: 16
CDR3 protein: CASIPARQRPNTEAFF

V gene: TRBV11-3
CDR3 length: 13
CDR3 protein: CASSLNANTEAFF

V gene: TRBV14
CDR3 length: 17
CDR3 protein: CASSQVATGAYYDGYTF